The 10 T cell receptor beta chains below were found in one sample sequenced in a study of blood T cell repertoires in COVID-19. Only in-frame clones appear in the TCRdb table, and some are missing; sequencing was by immunoSEQ multiplex PCR. The table shows tens of thousands of clones, with over 75% occurring only once. Specimen: peripheral blood. The source of these receptors is a woman aged 40 to 55 with acute or convalescent COVID-19.

The chain has TRBV4-2 and TRBJ1-6; 9 bases match TRBD1. CDR3 length: 15 residues. In germline, CDR1 is LGHNA, CDR2 YNFKEQ. The V and J ends lost 2 bases and 6 bases, in that order; junction bases with no gene match: 2. CDR3 nucleotide sequence: TGTGCCAGCAGCCAAAAGGGACAGGGTAATTCACCCCTCCACTTT. This encodes CASSQKGQGNSPLHF.

The chain is built from TRBV5-1 and TRBJ2-1; 9 positions match TRBD2. Germline loops: CDR1 SGHRS, CDR2 YFSETQ. J lost 3 bases, V lost 4 bases, and 5 bases had no gene match. The CDR3 covers 15 residues. The CDR3 region is CASSPVAGDYNEQFF. In DNA, the CDR3 is TGCGCCAGCAGCCCAGTAGCGGGGGACTACAATGAGCAGTTCTTC.

This clone was recorded a few times. The rearrangement uses TRBV7-9 and TRBJ2-1; TRBD2 is a possible D gene (5 bases). V lost 4 bases to trimming and J lost 7 bases, with 11 bases between them. This CDR3 region has 13 residues. CDR1 is SEHNR, CDR2 FQNEAQ, per germline (reference sequence). CDR3 DNA sequence: TGTGCCAGCAGCTCCGGGATGCTGAATGAGCAGTTCTTC. Protein: CASSSGMLNEQFF.

For this clone: Other DNA sequences in this specimen translate into the identical CDR3. V is TRBV28 and J is TRBJ2-7; the D gene is possibly TRBD2 (5 bases). The CDR3 has 13 amino acids. V gave up 3 bases and J gave up 7 bases, with 13 bases separating them. Germline assignment: CDR1 MDHEN and CDR2 SYDVKM. This CDR3 reads CASSLIRTGEQYF. Here the CDR3 DNA reads TGTGCCAGCAGTTTGATTAGAACGGGGGAGCAGTACTTC.

V gene TRBV27 combines with J gene TRBJ1-1; tentative D call: TRBD1 (5 bases). The CDR3 is 13 amino acids. CDR1 and CDR2 from the germline V gene are MNHEY and SMNVEV (reference sequence). The V and J ends lost 7 bases and 6 bases respectively, with 15 bases between them. The CDR3 is CASKIGGGSEAFF. DNA for the CDR3: TGTGCCAGCAAAATCGGTGGGGGGTCTGAAGCTTTCTTT.

CDR3 DNA sequence: TGTGCCAGCAGTCCAGGAGGTACTGAAGCTTTCTTT. This translates into CASSPGGTEAFF. This chain links TRBV7-9 with TRBJ1-1; D ambiguous. V lost 6 bases to trimming and J lost 5 bases, with 10 bases between them. This CDR3 comprises 12 residues. The germline V gene encodes CDR1 SEHNR and CDR2 FQNEAQ (reference sequence).

The chain links TRBV6-6 to TRBJ1-2, with 11 bases aligning to TRBD1. Germline V lookup: CDR1 MNHNY, CDR2 SVGAGI (reference sequence). The CDR3 loop spans 13 amino acids. Trimming removed 6 bases from V and 9 bases from J; junction bases left unmatched: 6. In nucleotides, the CDR3 is TGTGCCAGCAGCCCTGGACAGGGGGCAAGCTACACCTTC. It yields the protein CASSPGQGASYTF.

The J gene is TRBJ1-4, the V gene TRBV13, with D uncertain. The length of the CDR3 is 13 residues. V lost 3 bases, J lost 4 bases, and 6 bases lay in between. Germline lookup yields CDR1 PRHDT and CDR2 FYEKMQ (reference sequence). The CDR3 sequence: CASSFGVNEKLFF. As DNA, the CDR3 is TGTGCCAGCAGCTTCGGGGTTAATGAAAAACTGTTTTTT.

The gene calls are TRBV9 and TRBJ2-5; 12 bases fit TRBD2. Germline V lookup: CDR1 SGDLS, CDR2 YYNGEE. The CDR3 is 16 amino acids. Trimming cost V 0 bases and J 2 bases; bases outside gene matches: 2. The CDR3 DNA reads as TGTGCCAGCAGCGTAGAACTAGCGGGGGGTCAAGAGACCCAGTACTTC. Protein product: CASSVELAGGQETQYF.

The chain uses TRBV30 and TRBJ2-4, with a weak D call TRBD2 (6 bases). The CDR3 sequence is 15 residues long. Germline V gene sequence: CDR1 GTSNPN, CDR2 SVGIG (reference sequence). V was cut by 3 bases and J by 0 bases, with 12 bases left in between. The CDR3 is CAWRGRGIAKNIQYF. The CDR3 coding sequence is TGTGCCTGGAGGGGACGGGGGATAGCCAAAAACATTCAGTACTTC.